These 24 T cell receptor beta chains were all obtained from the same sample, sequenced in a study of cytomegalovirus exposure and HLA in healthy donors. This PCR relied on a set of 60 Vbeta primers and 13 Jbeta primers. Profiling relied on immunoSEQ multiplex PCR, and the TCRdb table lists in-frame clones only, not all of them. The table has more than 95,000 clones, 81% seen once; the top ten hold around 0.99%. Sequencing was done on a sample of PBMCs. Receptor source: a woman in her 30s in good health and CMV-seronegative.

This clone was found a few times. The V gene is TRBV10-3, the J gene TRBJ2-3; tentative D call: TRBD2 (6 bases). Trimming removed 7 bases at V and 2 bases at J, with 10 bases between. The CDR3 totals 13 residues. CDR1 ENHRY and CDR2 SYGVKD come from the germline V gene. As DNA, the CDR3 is TGTGCCATCAAGGGCGGGGCCACAGATACGCAGTATTTT. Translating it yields CAIKGGATDTQYF.

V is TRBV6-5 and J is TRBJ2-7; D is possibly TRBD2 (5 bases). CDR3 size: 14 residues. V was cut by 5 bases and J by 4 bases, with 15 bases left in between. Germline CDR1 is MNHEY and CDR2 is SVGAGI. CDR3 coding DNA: TGTGCCAGCAGTAACCGGGGAGTTGGGTACGAGCAGTACTTC. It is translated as CASSNRGVGYEQYF.

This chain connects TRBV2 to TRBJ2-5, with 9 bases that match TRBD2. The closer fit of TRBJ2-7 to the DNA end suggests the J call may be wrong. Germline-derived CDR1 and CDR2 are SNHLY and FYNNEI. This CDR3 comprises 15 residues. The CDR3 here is CASSEQAGGKHEQYF. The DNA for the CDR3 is TGTGCCAGCAGTGAACAAGCGGGGGGTAAGCACGAGCAGTACTTC.

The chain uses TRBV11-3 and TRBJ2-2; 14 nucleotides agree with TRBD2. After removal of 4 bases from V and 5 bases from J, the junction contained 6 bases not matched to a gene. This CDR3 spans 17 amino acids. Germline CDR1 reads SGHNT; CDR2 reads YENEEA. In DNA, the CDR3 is TGTGCCAGCAGCTCCAGACTAGCGGGAGGGCGGACCGGGGAGCTGTTTTTT. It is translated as CASSSRLAGGRTGELFF.

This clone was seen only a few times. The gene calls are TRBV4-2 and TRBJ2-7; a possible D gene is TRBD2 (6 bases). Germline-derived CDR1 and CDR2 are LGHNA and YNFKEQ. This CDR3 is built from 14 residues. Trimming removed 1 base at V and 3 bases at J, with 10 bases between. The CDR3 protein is CASSQAGELYEQYF. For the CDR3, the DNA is TGTGCCAGCAGCCAAGCGGGAGAACTCTACGAGCAGTACTTC.

CDR3 sequence reads: CASSLFSTDTQYF. CDR3 DNA sequence: TGCGCCAGCAGCTTGTTTAGTACAGATACGCAGTATTTT. The chain has TRBV5-1 and TRBJ2-3; D remains ambiguous. CDR1 and CDR2 from the germline V gene are SGHRS and YFSETQ. The V gene lost 1 base and the J gene lost 3 bases, with 6 bases spanning the gap. This CDR3 is 13 amino acids long.

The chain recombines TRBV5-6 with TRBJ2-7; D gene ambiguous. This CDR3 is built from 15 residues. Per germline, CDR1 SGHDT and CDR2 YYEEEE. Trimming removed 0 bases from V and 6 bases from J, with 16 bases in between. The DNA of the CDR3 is TGTGCCAGCAGCTTGGACGGTCTTGGTCTACGCGAGCAGTACTTC. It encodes CASSLDGLGLREQYF. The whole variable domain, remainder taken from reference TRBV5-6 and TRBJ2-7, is DAGVTQSPTHLIKTRGQQVTLRCSPKSGHDTVSWYQQALGQGPQFIFQYYEEEERQRGNFPDRFSGHQFPNYSSELNVNALLLGDSALYLCASSLDGLGLREQYFGPGTRLTVT.

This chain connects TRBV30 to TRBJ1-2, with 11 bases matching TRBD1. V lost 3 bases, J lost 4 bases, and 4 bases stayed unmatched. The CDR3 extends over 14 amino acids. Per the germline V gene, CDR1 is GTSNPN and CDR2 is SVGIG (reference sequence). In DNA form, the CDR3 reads TGTGCCTGGAGGGGGACAGGGGGTTTCTATGGCTACACCTTC. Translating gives CAWRGTGGFYGYTF.

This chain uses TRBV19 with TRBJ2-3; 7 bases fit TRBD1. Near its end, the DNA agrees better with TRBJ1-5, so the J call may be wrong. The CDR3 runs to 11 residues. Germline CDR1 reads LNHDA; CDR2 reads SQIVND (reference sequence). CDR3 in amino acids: CASRQGDTQHF. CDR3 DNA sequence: TGTGCCAGTCGACAGGGAGATACGCAGCATTTT.

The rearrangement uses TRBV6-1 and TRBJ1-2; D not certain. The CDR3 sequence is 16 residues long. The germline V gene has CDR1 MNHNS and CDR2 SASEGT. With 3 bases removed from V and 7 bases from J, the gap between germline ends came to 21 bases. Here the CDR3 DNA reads TGTGCCAGCAGTGACGGCGTGGAGAGTCGAGGAGGTGGCTACACCTTC. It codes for CASSDGVESRGGGYTF.

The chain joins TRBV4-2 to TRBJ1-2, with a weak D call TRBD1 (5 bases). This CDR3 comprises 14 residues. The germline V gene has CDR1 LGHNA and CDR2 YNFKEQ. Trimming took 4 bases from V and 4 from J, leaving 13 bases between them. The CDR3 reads CASSPGQGPYGYTF. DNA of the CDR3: TGTGCCAGCAGCCCGGGTCAGGGCCCCTATGGCTACACCTTC.

The CDR3 DNA reads TGTGCCAGCAGCTATGGACTATTAAGAGATTCACCCCTCCACTTT. This sequence encodes CASSYGLLRDSPLHF. The J gene is TRBJ1-6, the V gene TRBV7-9, with D unresolved. Trimming removed 4 bases at V and 8 bases at J, with 15 bases between. The CDR3 has 15 amino acids. CDR1 is SEHNR, CDR2 FQNEAQ, per germline (reference sequence).

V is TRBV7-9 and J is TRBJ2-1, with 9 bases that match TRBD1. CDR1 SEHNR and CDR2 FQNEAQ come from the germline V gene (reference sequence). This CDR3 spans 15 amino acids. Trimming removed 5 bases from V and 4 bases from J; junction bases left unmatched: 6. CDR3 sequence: CASSAGTGRYNEQFF. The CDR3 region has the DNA TGTGCCAGCAGCGCAGGGACAGGGCGGTACAATGAGCAGTTCTTC.

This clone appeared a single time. This chain's CDR3 is CASSQVGGVKEKLFF. CDR3 DNA sequence: TGCGCCAGCAGCCAAGTCGGGGGGGTAAAAGAAAAACTGTTTTTT. The V and J genes are TRBV4-1 and TRBJ1-4; D might be TRBD1 (5 bases). The V gene lost 1 base and the J gene lost 8 bases, with 14 bases spanning the gap. The germline V gene encodes CDR1 MGHRA and CDR2 YSYEKL. The CDR3 contains 15 residues.

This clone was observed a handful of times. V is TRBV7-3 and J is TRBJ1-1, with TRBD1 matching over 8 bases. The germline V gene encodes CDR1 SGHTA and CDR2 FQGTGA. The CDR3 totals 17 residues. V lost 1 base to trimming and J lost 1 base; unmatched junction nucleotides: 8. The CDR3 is CASSLMRLQGANTEAFF. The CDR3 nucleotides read TGTGCCAGCAGCTTAATGAGGTTGCAGGGGGCGAACACTGAAGCTTTCTTT.

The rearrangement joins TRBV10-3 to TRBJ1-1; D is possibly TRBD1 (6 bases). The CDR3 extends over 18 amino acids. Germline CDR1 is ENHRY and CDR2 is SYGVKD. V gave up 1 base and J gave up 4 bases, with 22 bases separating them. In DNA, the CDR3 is TGTGCCATCAGTGAGTTGGGTATCGGGGGGCGTGTTGTCACTGAAGCTTTCTTT. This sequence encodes CAISELGIGGRVVTEAFF.

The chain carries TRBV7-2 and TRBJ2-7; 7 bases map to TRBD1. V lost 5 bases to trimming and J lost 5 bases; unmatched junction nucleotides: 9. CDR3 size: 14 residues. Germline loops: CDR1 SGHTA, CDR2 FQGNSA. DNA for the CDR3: TGTGCCAGCAGCCAAGGGACAGCCGCTAACGAGCAGTACTTC. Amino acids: CASSQGTAANEQYF.

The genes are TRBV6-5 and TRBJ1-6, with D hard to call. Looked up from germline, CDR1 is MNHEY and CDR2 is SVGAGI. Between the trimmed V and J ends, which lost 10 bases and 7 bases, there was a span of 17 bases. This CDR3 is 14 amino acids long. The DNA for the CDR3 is TGTGCCACTTCGTGGGCCACCTGGAATTCACCCCTCCACTTT. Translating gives CATSWATWNSPLHF.

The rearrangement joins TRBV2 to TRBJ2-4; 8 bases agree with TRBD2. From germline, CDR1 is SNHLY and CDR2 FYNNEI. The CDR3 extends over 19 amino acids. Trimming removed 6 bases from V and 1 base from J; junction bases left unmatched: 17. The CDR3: CASSQAGLDFGGAKNIQYF. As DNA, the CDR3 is TGTGCCAGCAGCCAGGCGGGACTAGATTTCGGGGGCGCCAAAAACATTCAGTACTTC.

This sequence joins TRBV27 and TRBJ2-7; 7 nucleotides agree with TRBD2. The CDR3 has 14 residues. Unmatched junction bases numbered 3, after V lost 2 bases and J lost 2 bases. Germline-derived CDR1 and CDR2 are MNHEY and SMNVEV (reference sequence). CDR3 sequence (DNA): TGTGCCAGCAGTTTACGGGGGGATACCTACGAGCAGTACTTC. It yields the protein CASSLRGDTYEQYF.

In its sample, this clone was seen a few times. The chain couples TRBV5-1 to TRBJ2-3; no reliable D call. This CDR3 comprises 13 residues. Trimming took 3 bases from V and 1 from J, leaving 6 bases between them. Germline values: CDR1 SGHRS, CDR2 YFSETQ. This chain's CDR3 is CASSSPGTDTQYF. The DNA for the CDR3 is TGCGCCAGCAGCTCACCAGGCACAGATACGCAGTATTTT.

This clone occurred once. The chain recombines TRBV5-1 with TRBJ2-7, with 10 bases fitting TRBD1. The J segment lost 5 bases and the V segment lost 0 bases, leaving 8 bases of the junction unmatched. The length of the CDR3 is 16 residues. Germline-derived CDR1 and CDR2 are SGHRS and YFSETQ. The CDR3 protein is CASSLGGTGDWNEQYF. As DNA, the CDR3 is TGCGCCAGCAGCTTGGGTGGGACAGGGGATTGGAACGAGCAGTACTTC. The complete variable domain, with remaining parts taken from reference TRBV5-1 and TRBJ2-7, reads KAGVTQTPRYLIKTRGQQVTLSCSPISGHRSVSWYQQTPGQGLQFLFEYFSETQRNKGNFPGRFSGRQFSNSRSEMNVSTLELGDSALYLCASSLGGTGDWNEQYFGPGTRLTVT.

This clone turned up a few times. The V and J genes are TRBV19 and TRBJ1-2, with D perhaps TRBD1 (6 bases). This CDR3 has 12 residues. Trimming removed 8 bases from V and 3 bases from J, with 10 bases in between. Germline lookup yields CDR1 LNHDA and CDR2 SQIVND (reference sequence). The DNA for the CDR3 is TGTGCCAGTTGGACAGAGTACTATGGCTACACCTTC. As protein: CASWTEYYGYTF. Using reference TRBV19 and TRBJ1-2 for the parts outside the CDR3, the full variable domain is DGGITQSPKYLFRKEGQNVTLSCEQNLNHDAMYWYRQDPGQGLRLIYYSQIVNDFQKGDIAEGYSVSREKKESFPLTVTSAQKNPTAFYLCASWTEYYGYTFGSGTRLTVV.

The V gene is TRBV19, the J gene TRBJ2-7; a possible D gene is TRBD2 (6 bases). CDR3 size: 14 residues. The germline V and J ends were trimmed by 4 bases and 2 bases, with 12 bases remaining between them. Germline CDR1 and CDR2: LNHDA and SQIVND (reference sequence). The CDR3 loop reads CASSNSGGAYEQYF. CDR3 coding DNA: TGTGCCAGTAGTAATTCGGGCGGGGCCTACGAGCAGTACTTC.